The 30 T cell receptor beta chains given below trace back to one sample, sequenced in a study of vaccination effects on CD4 cells after COVID-19 (dated by TCRdb to 2021 to 2024). The ViraFEST assay stimulated PBMC with viral peptide pools and then used TCR sequencing to identify antigen-specific CD4+ T cell clonotypes by expansion. After about 9 days of culture, CD4+ T cells were isolated with the EasySep CD4+ T cell isolation kit. None of the healthy vaccine recipients had a prior SARS-CoV-2 infection, which was confirmed by nucleocapsid antibody tests that came back negative both before and after vaccination. Libraries came from the immunoSEQ multiplex PCR assay. Not all clones reach the TCRdb copy of this immuneACCESS table, which keeps in-frame sequences only. Checked studies attribute under half of the gap to unresolved V genes and leave the rest unexplained. The sample data list about 27,000 clones, and approximately 70% of these were observed just once. The ten largest make up roughly 22% of the sample.

For these receptors, no antigen is known. This sample comprised CD4+ T cells from PBMCs cultured with HCoV-NL63 spike peptides, obtained before COVID-19 vaccination. The meaning of the sample's cell subset or site label: HCoV-NL63 spike overlapping peptide pool stimulation. Receptor source: a human donor who received a COVID-19 vaccine.

The V gene is TRBV18, the J gene TRBJ1-5; TRBD1 might be the D (5 bases). The V end lost 1 base, the J end lost 2 bases, and 9 bases lay between the germline ends. Per the germline V gene, CDR1 is KGHSH and CDR2 is LQKENI. This CDR3 contains 15 residues. Here the CDR3 reads CASSPQGIGNQPQHF. The CDR3 DNA reads TGTGCCAGCTCACCACAGGGGATCGGCAATCAGCCCCAGCATTTT.

The genes are TRBV7-9 and TRBJ2-2; a weak D match, TRBD1 (6 bases). The CDR3 sequence is 14 residues long. V was trimmed by 1 base and J by 4 bases, leaving 7 bases between them. Germline loops: CDR1 SEHNR, CDR2 FQNEAQ (reference sequence). CDR3 coding DNA: TGTGCCAGCAGCTTAGAGACAGGCACCGGGGAGCTGTTTTTT. Translation: CASSLETGTGELFF.

This clone was seen more than once but under ten times. The junction shows a germline mismatch at one end, possibly a read error. V gene TRBV19 combines with J gene TRBJ2-7; D not certain. The CDR3 contains 14 residues. The V gene's germline CDR1 is LNHDA and CDR2 SQIVND (reference sequence). CDR3 sequence: CASSIGRPPYEQYF. The CDR3 nucleotides read TGTGCCAGTAGCATAGGACGGCCTCCCTACGAGCAGTACTTC.

The chain combines TRBV3-1 (or the pseudogene TRBV3-2) with TRBJ2-7; TRBD2 matches at 9 bases. CDR3 length: 15 amino acids. Trimming at V came to 0 bases and at J to 2 bases, leaving 2 bases not matched to a gene. CDR1 is LGHDT and CDR2 is YNNKEL in the germline V gene (reference sequence). As DNA, the CDR3 is TGTGCCAGCAGCCAAGAGGCGGGGGGGGCCTACGAGCAGTACTTC. It yields the protein CASSQEAGGAYEQYF.

This clone is a singleton in its sample. V usage is TRBV19 and J usage is TRBJ2-1; D unclear. Trimming took off 7 bases at V and 9 bases at J, with 13 bases between the two ends. Germline V gene sequence: CDR1 LNHDA, CDR2 SQIVND (reference sequence). The CDR3 loop spans 12 amino acids. This CDR3 is CASTLSGVEQFF. The CDR3 region has the DNA TGTGCCAGTACCTTAAGTGGGGTTGAGCAGTTCTTC. The full variable domain, with the rest looked up from reference TRBV19 and TRBJ2-1, is DGGITQSPKYLFRKEGQNVTLSCEQNLNHDAMYWYRQDPGQGLRLIYYSQIVNDFQKGDIAEGYSVSREKKESFPLTVTSAQKNPTAFYLCASTLSGVEQFFGPGTRLTVL.

The chain couples TRBV5-1 to TRBJ2-7; 9 positions agree with TRBD1. CDR3 size: 16 residues. Germline CDR1 reads SGHRS; CDR2 reads YFSETQ. V trimming: 1 base; J trimming: 5 bases; junction bases outside the gene matches: 10. This CDR3 is CASSLRAGTGNHEQYF. DNA for the CDR3: TGCGCCAGCAGCTTGCGCGCGGGGACAGGGAACCACGAGCAGTACTTC.

V usage is TRBV2 and J usage is TRBJ1-3, with 7 bases fitting TRBD1. Germline V gene data show CDR1 as SNHLY and CDR2 as FYNNEI. V was pared by 2 bases and J by 3 bases, with 4 bases of the junction left unmatched. This CDR3 is 15 amino acids long. CDR3 nucleotides: TGTGCCAGCAGTGAACCAGGGGGTGGTGGAAACACCATATATTTT. Translating gives CASSEPGGGGNTIYF.

This clone has only a few counts. The rearrangement links TRBV7-2 to TRBJ1-2; 9 positions agree with TRBD1. The V gene end was trimmed by 5 bases and the J gene end by 7 bases; junction bases not matched to a gene: 2. From germline, CDR1 is SGHTA and CDR2 FQGNSA. The length of the CDR3 is 12 residues. For the CDR3, the DNA is TGTGCCAGCAGCCCGGACAGGGGTGGCTACACCTTC. This sequence encodes CASSPDRGGYTF.

The chain links TRBV10-3 to TRBJ2-5; 12 nucleotides align to TRBD1. V shed 6 bases and J 4 bases; nucleotides not matched to a gene: 6. The CDR3 runs to 15 residues. Looked up from germline, CDR1 is ENHRY and CDR2 is SYGVKD. The CDR3 coding sequence is TGTGCCATCAGGGGCGGGACAGGGGGCGGAGAGACCCAGTACTTC. This encodes CAIRGGTGGGETQYF.

This clone appeared a single time. The J gene is TRBJ2-1, the V gene TRBV5-5, with D maybe TRBD2 (8 bases). The V end was cut by 3 bases, the J end by 6 bases, with 19 bases between. Germline assignment: CDR1 SGHKS and CDR2 YYEKEE (reference sequence). The CDR3 has 16 residues. CDR3 nucleotides: TGTGCCAGCAGCTCCCGCCGGGACAGCGGGGGCAATGAGCAGTTCTTC. It specifies CASSSRRDSGGNEQFF.

This clone was counted only a few times. The V gene is TRBV2, the J gene TRBJ2-7; D gene unclear. V lost 8 bases and J lost 2, with 7 bases in between. CDR3 length equals 11 residues. The germline CDR1 and CDR2 sequences are SNHLY and FYNNEI. The CDR3 loop reads CASYQAYEQYF. The CDR3, as DNA: TGTGCCAGCTACCAGGCCTACGAGCAGTACTTC.

This clone has just a few counts. This chain uses TRBV28 with TRBJ1-3; D is unresolved. This CDR3 contains 10 residues. Between the trimmed V and J ends, which lost 8 bases and 9 bases, there was a span of 8 bases. CDR1 MDHEN and CDR2 SYDVKM come from the germline V gene. The CDR3 reads CASGFFTIYF. The DNA for the CDR3 is TGTGCCAGCGGGTTCTTCACCATATATTTT. The full variable domain, with the rest looked up from reference TRBV28 and TRBJ1-3, is DVKVTQSSRYLVKRTGEKVFLECVQDMDHENMFWYRQDPGLGLRLIYFSYDVKMKEKGDIPEGYSVSREKKERFSLILESASTNQTSMYLCASGFFTIYFGEGSWLTVV.

This chain joins TRBV6-6 and TRBJ2-3; unclear D gene. In germline, CDR1 is MNHNY, CDR2 SVGAGI (reference sequence). Trimming took off 6 bases at V and 6 bases at J, with 13 bases between the two ends. The CDR3 spans 13 residues. CDR3 protein: CASSPPGTDTQYF. CDR3 DNA: TGTGCCAGCAGCCCTCCCGGTACGGATACGCAGTATTTT.

V usage is TRBV19 and J usage is TRBJ2-3, with 7 bases aligning to TRBD2. This CDR3 contains 16 residues. The V segment lost 6 bases and the J segment 2 bases; nucleotides outside the gene matches: 11. The V gene's germline CDR1 is LNHDA and CDR2 SQIVND (reference sequence). The CDR3 reads CASRPRAGVHTDTQYF. For the CDR3, the DNA is TGTGCCAGTAGACCAAGGGCGGGGGTACACACAGATACGCAGTATTTT.

The V gene is TRBV19, the J gene TRBJ1-1; D unclear. The germline V and J ends were trimmed by 1 base and 5 bases, with 8 bases remaining between them. Germline CDR1 LNHDA, CDR2 SQIVND (reference sequence). This CDR3 comprises 13 residues. The CDR3 region has the DNA TGTGCCAGTAGTATAGGGTTCCGGACTGAAGCTTTCTTT. Residues: CASSIGFRTEAFF.

This clone came up once. The chain carries TRBV10-3 and TRBJ2-1; 14 nucleotides match TRBD2. Trimming took 6 bases from V and 7 from J; bases not matched to a gene: 5. Germline V CDR1 and CDR2: ENHRY, SYGVKD. CDR3 length: 15 amino acids. The CDR3 DNA sequence: TGTGCCATCAGGCCGGGACTAGCGGGAGTTAATGAGCAGTTCTTC. It specifies CAIRPGLAGVNEQFF.

The rearrangement links TRBV5-1 to TRBJ2-7, with a weak D call TRBD2 (5 bases). Germline-derived CDR1 and CDR2 are SGHRS and YFSETQ. CDR3 length: 14 amino acids. V lost 3 bases to trimming and J lost 3 bases, with 13 bases between them. CDR3 amino acids: CASSYLTGSYEQYF. DNA for the CDR3: TGCGCCAGCAGCTACCTGACTGGGAGCTACGAGCAGTACTTC.

This chain connects TRBV12-5 to TRBJ1-2; D is perhaps TRBD1 (5 bases). The CDR3 consists of 13 residues. Trimming took off 7 bases at V and 5 bases at J, with 14 bases between the two ends. Looked up from germline, CDR1 is LGHNT and CDR2 is FRNRAP. The CDR3 loop is CASAKGLSYGYTF. The CDR3 DNA sequence: TGTGCTAGTGCTAAGGGACTGTCGTATGGCTACACCTTC.

This chain joins TRBV18 and TRBJ1-5, with a possible D match to TRBD1 (5 bases). This CDR3 comprises 15 residues. Trimming took off 2 bases at V and 7 bases at J, with 15 bases between the two ends. The germline V gene encodes CDR1 KGHSH and CDR2 LQKENI. The CDR3 DNA reads as TGTGCCAGCTCACCATCCCGGGGGGAGCAACAGCCCCAGCATTTT. Its protein product is CASSPSRGEQQPQHF.

The chain recombines TRBV7-2 with TRBJ2-5; TRBD2 aligns across 10 bases. This CDR3 comprises 17 residues. CDR1 and CDR2 from the germline V gene are SGHTA and FQGNSA. V trimming: 2 bases; J trimming: 5 bases; junction bases outside the gene matches: 11. CDR3 protein: CASSLQAGGTHRETQYF. In DNA form, the CDR3 reads TGTGCCAGCAGCTTACAAGCGGGGGGGACTCACAGGGAGACCCAGTACTTC.

The chain combines TRBV7-8 with TRBJ1-2; 8 nucleotides match TRBD1. Trimming cost V 6 bases and J 5 bases; bases outside gene matches: 8. The CDR3 is 14 amino acids. The V gene's germline CDR1 is SGHVS and CDR2 FQNEAQ. Written as DNA, the CDR3 is TGTGCCAGCAGACCTTCAGGGGGCAATTATGGCTACACCTTC. Translated: CASRPSGGNYGYTF.

This clone was observed a handful of times. The J gene is TRBJ2-1, the V gene TRBV30, with D unclear. CDR1 is GTSNPN, CDR2 SVGIG, per germline (reference sequence). CDR3 length: 14 amino acids. V was shortened by 2 bases and J by 1 base, with 9 bases between the two germline ends. CDR3 amino acids: CAWSLARSYNEQFF. DNA of the CDR3: TGTGCCTGGAGTTTAGCAAGATCCTACAATGAGCAGTTCTTC. Full variable domain (rest looked up from reference TRBV30 and TRBJ2-1): SQTIHQWPATLVQPVGSPLSLECTVEGTSNPNLYWYRQAAGRGLQLLFYSVGIGQISSEVPQNLSASRPQDRQFILSSKKLLLSDSGFYLCAWSLARSYNEQFFGPGTRLTVL.

V is TRBV5-1 and J is TRBJ2-7; 15 nucleotides line up with TRBD2. The germline gives CDR1 SGHRS, CDR2 YFSETQ. V lost 4 bases to trimming and J lost 0 bases; unmatched junction nucleotides: 5. This CDR3 spans 17 amino acids. CDR3 nucleotide sequence: TGCGCCAGCAGCAGGGGACTAGCGGGGGGTGACTCCTACGAGCAGTACTTC. It translates to CASSRGLAGGDSYEQYF.

In DNA form, the CDR3 reads TGTGCCTCCCGTTTCCTCAGCGATGAAGCTTTCTTT. Protein product: CASRFLSDEAFF. The chain combines TRBV30 with TRBJ1-1; no firm D call. Per germline, CDR1 GTSNPN and CDR2 SVGIG (reference sequence). CDR3 size: 12 residues. V was shortened by 7 bases and J by 7 bases, with 16 bases between the two germline ends.

V is TRBV28 and J is TRBJ1-5; D might be TRBD1 (5 bases). Germline loops: CDR1 MDHEN, CDR2 SYDVKM. CDR3 length: 13 amino acids. Between the trimmed V and J ends, which lost 11 bases and 2 bases, there was a span of 13 bases. The CDR3 loop reads CAGQGGGNQPQHF. The CDR3 DNA is TGTGCCGGCCAGGGTGGGGGCAATCAGCCCCAGCATTTT.

This rearrangement joins TRBV4-3 to TRBJ1-2; tentatively, D is TRBD1 (6 bases). The germline V and J ends were trimmed by 4 bases and 5 bases, with 17 bases remaining between them. The CDR3 runs 15 residues. From germline, CDR1 is LGHNA and CDR2 YSLEER. CDR3 region: CASSPPGGRRYGYTF. Written as DNA, the CDR3 is TGCGCCAGCAGCCCCCCCGGGGGGCGACGTTATGGCTACACCTTC.

This rearrangement joins TRBV9 to TRBJ1-2; no clear D. Germline CDR1 reads SGDLS; CDR2 reads YYNGEE. Between the trimmed V and J ends, which lost 3 bases and 4 bases, there was a span of 10 bases. The CDR3 length is 13 residues. CDR3 residues: CASSARTGYGYTF. CDR3 in DNA: TGTGCCAGCAGCGCCCGGACGGGCTATGGCTACACCTTC.

J is TRBJ2-5 and V is TRBV6-2 or TRBV6-3; 7 nucleotides line up with TRBD1. V gave up 5 bases and J gave up 2 bases; unmatched junction bases: 8. The V gene's germline CDR1 is MNHEY and CDR2 SVGEGT. The CDR3 is 15 residues long. The CDR3 loop reads CASSRTGQTQETQYF. The CDR3 nucleotides read TGTGCCAGCAGTCGAACGGGACAGACGCAAGAGACCCAGTACTTC.

V and J are TRBV24-1 and TRBJ2-1, with 10 bases identical to TRBD2. This CDR3 spans 15 amino acids. With 6 bases clipped from V and 0 bases from J, the junction kept 1 base outside the gene matches. Germline-derived CDR1 and CDR2 are KGHDR and SFDVKD. The CDR3: CATSSGRASYNEQFF. The CDR3 nucleotides are TGTGCCACCAGTAGCGGGAGGGCCTCCTACAATGAGCAGTTCTTC.

CDR3 nucleotides: TGTGCCAGTAGTCCCGCCGGGACTCAGCAGTTCTTC. As protein: CASSPAGTQQFF. The chain couples TRBV19 to TRBJ2-1; possibly TRBD2 for D (6 bases). Germline CDR1 reads LNHDA; CDR2 reads SQIVND (reference sequence). V lost 5 bases to trimming and J lost 11 bases, with 13 bases between them. CDR3 length equals 12 residues.